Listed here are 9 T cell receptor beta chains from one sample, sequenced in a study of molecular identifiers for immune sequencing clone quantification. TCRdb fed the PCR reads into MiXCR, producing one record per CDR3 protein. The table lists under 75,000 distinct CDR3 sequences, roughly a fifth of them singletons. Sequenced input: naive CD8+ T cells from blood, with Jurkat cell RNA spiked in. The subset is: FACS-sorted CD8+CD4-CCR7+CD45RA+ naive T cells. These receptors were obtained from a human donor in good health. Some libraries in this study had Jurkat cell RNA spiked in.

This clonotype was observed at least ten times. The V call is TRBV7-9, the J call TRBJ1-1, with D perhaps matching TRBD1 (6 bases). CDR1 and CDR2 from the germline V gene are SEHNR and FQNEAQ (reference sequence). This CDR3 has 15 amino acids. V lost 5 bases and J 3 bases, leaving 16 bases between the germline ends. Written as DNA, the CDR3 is TGTGCCAGCAGCCGCGTTCGGGGGCTTGACACTGAAGCTTTCTTT. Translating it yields CASSRVRGLDTEAFF. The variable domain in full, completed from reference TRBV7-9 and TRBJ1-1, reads DTGVSQNPRHKITKRGQNVTFRCDPISEHNRLYWYRQTLGQGPEFLTYFQNEAQLEKSRLLSDRFSAERPKGSFSTLEIQRTEQGDSAMYLCASSRVRGLDTEAFFGQGTRLTVV.

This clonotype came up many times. CDR3 sequence reads: CASRWLAGSETQYF. The CDR3 nucleotides are TGTGCCAGCAGGTGGCTAGCGGGATCAGAGACCCAGTACTTC. The V and J genes are TRBV6-6 and TRBJ2-5; 9 positions match TRBD2. Germline-derived CDR1 and CDR2 are MNHNY and SVGAGI (reference sequence). V shed 6 bases and J 4 bases; nucleotides not matched to a gene: 6. The CDR3 length is 14 residues.

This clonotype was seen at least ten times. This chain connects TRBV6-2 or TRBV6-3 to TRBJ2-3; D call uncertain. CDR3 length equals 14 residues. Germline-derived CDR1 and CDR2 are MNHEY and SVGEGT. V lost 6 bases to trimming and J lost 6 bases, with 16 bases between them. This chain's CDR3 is CASSPALQGDTQYF. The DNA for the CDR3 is TGTGCCAGCAGCCCCGCTCTACAAGGGGATACGCAGTATTTT.

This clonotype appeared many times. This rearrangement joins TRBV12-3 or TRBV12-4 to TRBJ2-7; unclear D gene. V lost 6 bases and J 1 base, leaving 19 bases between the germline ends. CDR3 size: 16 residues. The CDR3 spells CASSPPFGSNSYEQYF. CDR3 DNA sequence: TGTGCCAGCAGCCCTCCCTTCGGATCCAATTCCTACGAGCAGTACTTC.

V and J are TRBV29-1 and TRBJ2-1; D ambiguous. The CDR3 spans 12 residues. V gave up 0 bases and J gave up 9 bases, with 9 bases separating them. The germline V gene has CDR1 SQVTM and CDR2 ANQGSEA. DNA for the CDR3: TGCAGCGTTGAAGATTTGGTCGGTGAGCAGTTCTTC. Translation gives CSVEDLVGEQFF.

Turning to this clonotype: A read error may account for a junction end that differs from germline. CDR3 protein: CASSMTGGYSEQFF. As DNA, the CDR3 is TGTGCCAGCAGTATGACAGGGGGTTACAGTGAGCAGTTCTTC. The chain employs TRBV27 and TRBJ2-1, with 9 bases lining up with TRBD1. The CDR3 has 14 residues. Germline V gene sequence: CDR1 MNHEY, CDR2 SMNVEV (reference sequence).

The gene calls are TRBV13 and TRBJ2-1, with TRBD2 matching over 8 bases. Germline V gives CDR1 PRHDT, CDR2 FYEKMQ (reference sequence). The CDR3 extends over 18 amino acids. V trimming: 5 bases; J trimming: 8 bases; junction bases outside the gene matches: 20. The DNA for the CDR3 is TGTGCCAGCAGCAATGTAAGCGGGAGTGTTTGGAGTCAGGATGAGCAGTTCTTC. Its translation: CASSNVSGSVWSQDEQFF.

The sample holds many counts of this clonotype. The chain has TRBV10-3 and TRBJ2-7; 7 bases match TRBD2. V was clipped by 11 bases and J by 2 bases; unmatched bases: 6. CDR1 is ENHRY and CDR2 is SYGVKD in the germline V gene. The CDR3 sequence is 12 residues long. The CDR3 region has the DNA TGTGCCGTCGGACTAGTGGCCTACGAGCAGTACTTC. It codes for CAVGLVAYEQYF.

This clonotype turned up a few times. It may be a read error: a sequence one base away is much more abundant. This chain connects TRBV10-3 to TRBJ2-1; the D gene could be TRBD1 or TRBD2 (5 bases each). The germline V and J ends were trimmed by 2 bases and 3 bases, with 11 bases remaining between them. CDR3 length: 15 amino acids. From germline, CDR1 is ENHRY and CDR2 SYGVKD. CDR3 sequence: CAISEDEGFYNEQFF. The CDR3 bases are TGTGCCATCAGTGAGGACGAGGGGTTCTACAATGAGCAGTTCTTC.